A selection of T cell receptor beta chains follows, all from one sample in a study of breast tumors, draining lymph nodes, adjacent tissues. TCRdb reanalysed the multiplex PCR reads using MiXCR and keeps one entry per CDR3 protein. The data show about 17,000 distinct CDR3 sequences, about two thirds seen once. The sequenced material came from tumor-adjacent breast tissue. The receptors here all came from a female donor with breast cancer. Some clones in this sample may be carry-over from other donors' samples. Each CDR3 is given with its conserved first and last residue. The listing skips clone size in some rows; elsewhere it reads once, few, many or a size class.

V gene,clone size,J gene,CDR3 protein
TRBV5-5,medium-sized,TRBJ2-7,CASSYPGHGTEQYF
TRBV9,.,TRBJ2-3,CASSGDTQYF
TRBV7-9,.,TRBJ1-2,CASSLHRGYGYTF
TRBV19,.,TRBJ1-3,CASSYIPGNTIYF
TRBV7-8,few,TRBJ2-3,CASTSATLSTDTQYF
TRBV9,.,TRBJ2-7,CASSVGTGAYEQYF
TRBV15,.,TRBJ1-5,CATSRDNQPQHF
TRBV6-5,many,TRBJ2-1,CASTPRGGDEQFF
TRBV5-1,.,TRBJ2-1,CASSSDVWGYNEQFF
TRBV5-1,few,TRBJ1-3,CASSLSTGRGNTIYF
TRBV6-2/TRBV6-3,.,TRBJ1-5,CASSYSSEGNQPQHF
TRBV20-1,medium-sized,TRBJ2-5,CSAPRGGQETQYF
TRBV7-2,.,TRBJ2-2,CASSFVGTRANTGELFF
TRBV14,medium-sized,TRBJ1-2,CASSRTGRDGYTF